The 27 T cell receptor beta chains presented below share a single source sample, sequenced in a study of cytomegalovirus exposure and HLA in healthy donors. The primer mix had 60 Vbeta and 13 Jbeta primers. Only in-frame clones appear in the TCRdb table, and some are missing; sequencing was by immunoSEQ multiplex PCR. The sample contains roughly 180,000 clones, around 75% of which appear only once. Material: PBMCs. The receptor set was obtained from a woman in her 30s in good health and CMV-seropositive.

This clone occurred once. V usage is TRBV7-2 and J usage is TRBJ2-3; a possible D gene is TRBD2 (6 bases). V shed 5 bases and J shed 6 bases, with 21 bases lying between them. This CDR3 comprises 16 residues. The germline gives CDR1 SGHTA, CDR2 FQGNSA. The chain's CDR3 is CASSPILGPRGDTQYF. In nucleotides, the CDR3 is TGTGCCAGCAGCCCTATACTAGGCCCCCGGGGGGATACGCAGTATTTT.

This sequence joins TRBV2 and TRBJ2-7; D is possibly TRBD2 (5 bases). The germline V and J ends were trimmed by 8 bases and 6 bases, with 8 bases remaining between them. The CDR3 consists of 10 residues. Per germline, CDR1 SNHLY and CDR2 FYNNEI. The CDR3 is CASGGGEQYF. The CDR3 DNA reads as TGTGCCAGCGGCGGAGGCGAGCAGTACTTC.

The V call is TRBV19, the J call TRBJ1-2, with 10 bases identical to TRBD1. Germline CDR1 LNHDA, CDR2 SQIVND (reference sequence). The trim removed 10 bases at V and 4 bases at J, leaving 15 bases unmatched. The CDR3 runs to 16 residues. In nucleotides, the CDR3 is TGTGCCACTTCAGGACAGGGGGATAGGGCCCGCTATGGCTACACCTTC. Protein sequence: CATSGQGDRARYGYTF.

The rearrangement joins TRBV6-5 to TRBJ2-5; no reliable D call. The CDR3 length is 11 residues. V was trimmed by 8 bases and J by 0 bases, leaving 4 bases between them. Germline-derived CDR1 and CDR2 are MNHEY and SVGAGI. The CDR3 region is CASSDQETQYF. As DNA, the CDR3 is TGTGCCAGCTCGGACCAAGAGACCCAGTACTTC.

The CDR3 coding sequence is TGTGCCAGCAGCTTCGCCCCCCGACTAGGGGCCTCCAATGAGCAGTTCTTC. Translated, it gives CASSFAPRLGASNEQFF. This chain uses TRBV7-6 with TRBJ2-1; D possibly corresponds to TRBD2 (6 bases). Trimming took off 3 bases at V and 6 bases at J, with 21 bases between the two ends. The V gene's germline CDR1 is SGHVS and CDR2 FNYEAQ. CDR3 length: 17 residues.

This chain uses TRBV4-1 with TRBJ2-2, with TRBD2 as a possible D gene (6 bases). Germline lookup yields CDR1 MGHRA and CDR2 YSYEKL. V was clipped by 2 bases and J by 6 bases, with 16 bases between them. The CDR3 is 16 residues long. In DNA form, the CDR3 reads TGCGCCAGCAGCCAATTTTCGGGAGTCCGTGCCGGGGAGCTGTTTTTT. Its translation is CASSQFSGVRAGELFF.

The chain links TRBV5-1 to TRBJ1-6, with D possibly matching TRBD1 (6 bases). Germline CDR1 SGHRS, CDR2 YFSETQ. The length of the CDR3 is 13 residues. With 0 bases removed from V and 11 bases from J, the gap between germline ends came to 9 bases. The CDR3 DNA reads as TGCGCCAGCAGCTTGGGCTCAGGGGCACCCCTCCACTTT. Encoded protein: CASSLGSGAPLHF.

The chain carries TRBV27 and TRBJ1-6, with a tentative D call TRBD1 (5 bases). Germline V gene sequence: CDR1 MNHEY, CDR2 SMNVEV (reference sequence). The CDR3 runs 15 residues. The V end lost 2 bases, the J end lost 7 bases, and 12 bases lay between the germline ends. The CDR3 protein is CASSLVQDNNSPLHF. The CDR3 bases are TGTGCCAGCAGTTTAGTACAGGATAACAATTCACCCCTCCACTTT.

The V call is TRBV6-5, the J call TRBJ1-3, with 7 bases lining up with TRBD1. Per germline, CDR1 MNHEY and CDR2 SVGAGI. V lost 4 bases, J lost 3 bases, and 3 bases stayed unmatched. The CDR3 has 14 residues. CDR3 sequence: CASSLGGRGNTIYF. CDR3 bases: TGTGCCAGCAGTTTAGGGGGCCGTGGAAACACCATATATTTT.

J is TRBJ2-1 and V is TRBV27; D uncertain. Looked up from germline, CDR1 is MNHEY and CDR2 is SMNVEV (reference sequence). V shed 5 bases and J shed 5 bases, with 13 bases lying between them. This CDR3 spans 14 amino acids. CDR3 nucleotide sequence: TGTGCCAGCAGTCCCTACTCGTCCAACAATGAGCAGTTCTTC. Protein: CASSPYSSNNEQFF.

The chain recombines TRBV6-5 with TRBJ1-2; no firm D call. The CDR3 has 11 amino acids. The germline CDR1 and CDR2 sequences are MNHEY and SVGAGI. V was trimmed by 0 bases and J by 12 bases, leaving 8 bases between them. The CDR3 reads CASSYSPGDTF. The CDR3 region has the DNA TGTGCCAGCAGTTACTCCCCCGGGGACACCTTC.

This rearrangement joins TRBV29-1 to TRBJ2-1; TRBD2 matches at 9 bases. Germline V gene lookup returns CDR1 SQVTM and CDR2 ANQGSEA. The V and J ends lost 7 bases and 9 bases, in that order; junction bases with no gene match: 10. The CDR3 has 13 residues. CDR3 region: CSGFGGGALEQFF. The CDR3 DNA sequence: TGCAGCGGCTTCGGCGGGGGGGCCCTTGAGCAGTTCTTC.

This chain uses TRBV6-5 with TRBJ1-4; tentative D call: TRBD1 (6 bases). Per germline, CDR1 MNHEY and CDR2 SVGAGI. This CDR3 contains 14 residues. The V end lost 8 bases, the J end lost 5 bases, and 15 bases lay between the germline ends. The CDR3 sequence: CASGQTGGNEKLFF. CDR3 sequence (DNA): TGTGCCAGCGGGCAGACAGGCGGAAATGAAAAACTGTTTTTT.

The chain recombines TRBV6-5 with TRBJ1-2; 8 positions match TRBD1. The CDR3 runs 14 residues. V was pared by 6 bases and J by 5 bases, with 8 bases of the junction left unmatched. The V gene's germline CDR1 is MNHEY and CDR2 SVGAGI. As DNA, the CDR3 is TGTGCCAGCAGCTCGGGACAGGACGCATATGGCTACACCTTC. Translated: CASSSGQDAYGYTF.

Concerning this clone: One junction end disagrees with the germline gene, perhaps due to a read error. CDR3 DNA sequence: TGTGCCAGCAGCGTCGCGGGGACAGCTCTTTTC. Translation: CASSVAGTALF. The rearrangement joins TRBV7-2 to TRBJ1-2; 7 bases line up with TRBD1. The CDR3 consists of 11 residues. CDR1 and CDR2 (germline): SGHTA, FQGNSA. Variable domain in full (rest from reference TRBV7-2 and TRBJ1-2): GAGVSQSPSNKVTEKGKDVELRCDPISGHTALYWYRQSLGQGLEFLIYFQGNSAPDKSGLPSDRFSAERTGGSVSTLTIQRTQQEDSAVYLCASSVAGTALFGSGTRLTVV.

This clone was picked up a small number of times. This chain joins TRBV11-2 and TRBJ2-5, with a tentative D call TRBD2 (6 bases). This CDR3 has 15 residues. Germline V gene data show CDR1 as SGHAT and CDR2 as FQNNGV. V was pared by 1 base and J by 1 base, with 10 bases between. The CDR3 DNA reads TGTGCCAGCAGCTTAGTGCGGGGCCCCCAAGAGACCCAGTACTTC. This encodes CASSLVRGPQETQYF. The full variable domain, with the rest looked up from reference TRBV11-2 and TRBJ2-5, is EAGVAQSPRYKIIEKRQSVAFWCNPISGHATLYWYQQILGQGPKLLIQFQNNGVVDDSQLPKDRFSAERLKGVDSTLKIQPAKLEDSAVYLCASSLVRGPQETQYFGPGTRLLVL.

CDR3 region: CASSQTLAGGPTDTQYF. The CDR3 DNA reads TGTGCCAGCAGCCAAACACTAGCGGGGGGCCCCACAGATACGCAGTATTTT. The V gene is TRBV4-2, the J gene TRBJ2-3; 12 positions agree with TRBD2. In germline, CDR1 is LGHNA, CDR2 YNFKEQ. This CDR3 contains 17 residues. J gave up 2 bases and V 2 bases, and 5 bases lay outside the gene matches.

The rearrangement joins TRBV10-1 to TRBJ1-1; TRBD1 aligns across 7 bases. The junction had 6 bases not matched to a gene; V was cut back by 4 bases and J by 10 bases. The CDR3 loop spans 12 amino acids. CDR1 and CDR2 from the germline V gene are WNHNN and SYGVQD (reference sequence). CDR3 sequence reads: CASSAQGERAFF. The CDR3 DNA sequence: TGCGCCAGCAGTGCCCAGGGGGAGCGAGCTTTCTTT.

This chain connects TRBV9 to TRBJ2-5; 8 nucleotides agree with TRBD2. CDR1 is SGDLS, CDR2 YYNGEE, per germline. V shed 2 bases, J shed 4 bases, and the junction held 7 bases outside the gene matches. The CDR3 is 15 residues long. CDR3 coding DNA: TGTGCCAGCAGCGTCTCGGGGGGGCTATCAGAGACCCAGTACTTC. It encodes CASSVSGGLSETQYF.

The genes are TRBV7-9 and TRBJ2-7; D is unclear. Per germline, CDR1 SEHNR and CDR2 FQNEAQ (reference sequence). This CDR3 comprises 13 residues. With 1 base removed from V and 1 base from J, the gap between germline ends came to 5 bases. Here the CDR3 DNA reads TGTGCCAGCAGCTTAGGCAGATCCTACGAGCAGTACTTC. The encoded protein is CASSLGRSYEQYF.

The V and J genes are TRBV6-1 and TRBJ2-1; 13 bases line up with TRBD2. CDR3 size: 13 residues. V shed 8 bases and J 9 bases; nucleotides not matched to a gene: 4. Looked up from germline, CDR1 is MNHNS and CDR2 is SASEGT. CDR3 nucleotide sequence: TGTGCCAGCCGGACTAGCGGGAGCAGTGAGCAGTTCTTC. Protein product: CASRTSGSSEQFF.

The J gene is TRBJ2-2, the V gene TRBV6-4, with D possibly being TRBD2 (6 bases). With 4 bases removed from V and 5 bases from J, the gap between germline ends came to 14 bases. The CDR3 length is 15 residues. Germline CDR1 reads MRHNA; CDR2 reads SNTAGT. DNA for the CDR3: TGTGCCAGCAGTGTGGATTCTAGCGTAACCGGGGAGCTGTTTTTT. This encodes CASSVDSSVTGELFF.

J is TRBJ1-1 and V is TRBV6-1; D possibly corresponds to TRBD1 (6 bases). The germline V and J ends were trimmed by 6 bases and 10 bases, with 21 bases remaining between them. The CDR3 is made up of 14 amino acids. Germline loops: CDR1 MNHNS, CDR2 SASEGT. CDR3: CASSLGGGYSGAFF. In DNA, the CDR3 is TGTGCCAGCAGCCTAGGGGGGGGGTACTCTGGAGCTTTCTTT.

This chain joins TRBV10-1 and TRBJ2-3; 9 positions match TRBD2. CDR1 WNHNN and CDR2 SYGVQD come from the germline V gene (reference sequence). The CDR3 sequence is 14 residues long. Losses at the gene ends were 6 bases for V and 5 bases for J; bases not matched to a gene: 6. CDR3 region: CASSELAGVDTQYF. The CDR3 DNA reads as TGCGCCAGCAGCGAATTAGCGGGAGTAGATACGCAGTATTTT.

Comments on this clone: Other DNA sequences in this sample translate to the same CDR3. The CDR3 protein is CASSLGTSGYNEQFF. DNA for the CDR3: TGTGCCAGCAGTTTAGGGACTAGCGGTTACAATGAGCAGTTCTTC. This chain uses TRBV28 with TRBJ2-1, with TRBD2 matching 11 bases. This CDR3 spans 15 amino acids. Germline CDR1 and CDR2: MDHEN and SYDVKM. V lost 2 bases, J lost 4 bases, and 1 base stayed unmatched.

The V and J genes are TRBV28 and TRBJ2-7; 8 bases agree with TRBD1. CDR3 length equals 14 residues. CDR1 and CDR2 from the germline V gene are MDHEN and SYDVKM. With V trimmed by 5 bases and J by 5 bases, 8 bases remained unmatched. DNA for the CDR3: TGTGCCAGCAGTGGACAGGGAAAGGTCAACGAGCAGTACTTC. Residues: CASSGQGKVNEQYF.

The V call is TRBV10-3, the J call TRBJ2-5; perhaps TRBD2 as D (5 bases). The CDR3 covers 12 residues. Germline V gives CDR1 ENHRY, CDR2 SYGVKD. V dropped 3 bases and J dropped 5 bases, with 7 bases sitting between them. Here the CDR3 reads CAISERGETQYF. The DNA of the CDR3 is TGTGCCATCAGTGAACGCGGGGAGACCCAGTACTTC.